This T cell receptor beta chain is drawn from a study of regulatory T cells in long-lasting Graves disease. Documented time point: newly diagnosed GD, antithyroid drugs for less than 3 months. PBMCs were the source of the RNA used for TCR sequencing. The TCR beta library used iRepertoire HTBI primers with Arm-PCR amplification of CDR3. Each CDR3 protein is one row after TCRdb ran MiXCR on the multiplex PCR reads. The sample carries 550,000 or so distinct CDR3 sequences, more than 10% recorded once. Findings of the study overall: A greater number of public clonotypes (under 3,000) was shared by persistent patients than by new patients (roughly 880). TCR diversity was lower in persistent Graves' patients (versus newly diagnosed ones). With persistent disease, TRBV28, TRBJ1-2 and TRBJ2-5 were the favored segments.

Trimming removed 4 bases at V and 4 bases at J, with 11 bases between. The CDR3 runs to 13 residues. Germline-derived CDR1 and CDR2 are LNHDA and SQIVND (reference sequence). A remark on this clonotype: Its antigen is undetermined.

These data also featured in a second study, about T cells in Graves' hyperthyroidism and ophthalmopathy. That paper states: Most thyroid clonotypes with frequency above 0.001 were detected in blood.

Sequenced material: peripheral blood mononuclear cells (PBMCs), taken at new diagnosis, from a patient treated with antithyroid drugs. The receptor was derived from a woman aged 30 to 39 with Graves disease. This chain uses TRBV19 with TRBJ2-7; D possibly corresponds to TRBD2 (5 bases). Written as DNA, the CDR3 is TGTGCCAGTAGTACCTCTAGGGAGTACGAGCAGTACTTC. Its translation: CASSTSREYEQYF.